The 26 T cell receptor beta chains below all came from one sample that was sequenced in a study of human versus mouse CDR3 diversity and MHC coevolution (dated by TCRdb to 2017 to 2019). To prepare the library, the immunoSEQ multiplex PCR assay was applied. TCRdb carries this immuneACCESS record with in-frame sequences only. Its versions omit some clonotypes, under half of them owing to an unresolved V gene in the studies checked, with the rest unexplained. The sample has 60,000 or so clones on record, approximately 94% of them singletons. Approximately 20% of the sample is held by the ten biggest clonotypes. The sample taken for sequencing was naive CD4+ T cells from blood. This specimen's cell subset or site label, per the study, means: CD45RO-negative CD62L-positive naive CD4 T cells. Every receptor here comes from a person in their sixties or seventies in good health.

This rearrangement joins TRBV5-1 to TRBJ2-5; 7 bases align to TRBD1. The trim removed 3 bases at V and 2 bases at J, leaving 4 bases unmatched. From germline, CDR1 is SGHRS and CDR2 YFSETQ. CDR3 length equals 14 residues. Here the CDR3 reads CASSWDSRQETQYF. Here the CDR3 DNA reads TGCGCCAGCAGCTGGGACAGCCGACAAGAGACCCAGTACTTC.

CDR3 sequence reads: CASSIRQVGTGNTIYF. The CDR3 DNA sequence: TGCGCCAGCAGCATTCGACAGGTTGGGACTGGAAACACCATATATTTT. V gene TRBV5-1 combines with J gene TRBJ1-3, with D possibly matching TRBD1 (6 bases). Germline V gene data show CDR1 as SGHRS and CDR2 as YFSETQ. This CDR3 is built from 16 residues. V shed 4 bases and J shed 2 bases, with 16 bases lying between them.

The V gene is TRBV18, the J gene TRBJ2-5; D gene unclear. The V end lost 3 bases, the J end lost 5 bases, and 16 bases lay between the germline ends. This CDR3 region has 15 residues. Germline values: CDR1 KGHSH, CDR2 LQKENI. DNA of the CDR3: TGTGCCAGCTCACCTTCAGCAGTGAGGCAGGAGACCCAGTACTTC. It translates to CASSPSAVRQETQYF.

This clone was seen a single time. The CDR3 DNA reads TGTGCCAGTAGTAGCCGCAGGGTTGGGGCCAACGTCCTGACTTTC. Translating it yields CASSSRRVGANVLTF. The chain links TRBV19 to TRBJ2-6, with D maybe TRBD1 (5 bases). Germline-derived CDR1 and CDR2 are LNHDA and SQIVND (reference sequence). V lost 4 bases to trimming and J lost 3 bases, with 10 bases between them. This CDR3 is built from 15 residues.

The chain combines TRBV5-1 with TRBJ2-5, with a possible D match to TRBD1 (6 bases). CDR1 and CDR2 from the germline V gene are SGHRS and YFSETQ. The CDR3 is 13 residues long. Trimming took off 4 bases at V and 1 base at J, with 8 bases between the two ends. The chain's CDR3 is CASSQDSQETQYF. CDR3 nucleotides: TGCGCCAGCAGCCAGGACAGCCAAGAGACCCAGTACTTC.

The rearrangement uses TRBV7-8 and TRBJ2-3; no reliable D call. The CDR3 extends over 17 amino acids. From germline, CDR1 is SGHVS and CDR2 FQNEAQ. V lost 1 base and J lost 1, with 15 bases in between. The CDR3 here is CASSLGAHTMGTDTQYF. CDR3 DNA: TGTGCCAGCAGCTTAGGGGCCCATACGATGGGCACAGATACGCAGTATTTT.

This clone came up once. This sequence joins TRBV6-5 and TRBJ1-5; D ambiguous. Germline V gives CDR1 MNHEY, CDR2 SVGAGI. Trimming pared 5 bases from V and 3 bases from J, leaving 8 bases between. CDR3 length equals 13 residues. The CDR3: CASSPQFNQPQHF. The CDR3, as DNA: TGTGCCAGCAGTCCACAGTTCAATCAGCCCCAGCATTTT.

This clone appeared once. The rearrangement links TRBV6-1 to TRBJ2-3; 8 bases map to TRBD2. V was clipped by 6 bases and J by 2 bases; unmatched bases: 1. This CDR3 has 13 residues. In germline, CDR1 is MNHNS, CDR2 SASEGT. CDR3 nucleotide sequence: TGTGCCAGCAGGCGGGAGGACACAGATACGCAGTATTTT. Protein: CASRREDTDTQYF.

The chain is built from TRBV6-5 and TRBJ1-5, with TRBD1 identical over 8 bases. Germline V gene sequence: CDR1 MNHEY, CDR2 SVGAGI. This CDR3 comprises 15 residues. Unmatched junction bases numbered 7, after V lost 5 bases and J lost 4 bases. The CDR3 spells CASSADRVGNQPQHF. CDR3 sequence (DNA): TGTGCCAGCAGTGCGGACAGGGTCGGGAATCAGCCCCAGCATTTT.

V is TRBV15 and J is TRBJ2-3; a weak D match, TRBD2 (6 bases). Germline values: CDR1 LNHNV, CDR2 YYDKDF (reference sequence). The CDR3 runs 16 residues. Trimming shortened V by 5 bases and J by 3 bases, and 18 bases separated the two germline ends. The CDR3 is CATSGSLGGMTDTQYF. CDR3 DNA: TGTGCCACCAGCGGCTCCCTAGGCGGGATGACAGATACGCAGTATTTT.

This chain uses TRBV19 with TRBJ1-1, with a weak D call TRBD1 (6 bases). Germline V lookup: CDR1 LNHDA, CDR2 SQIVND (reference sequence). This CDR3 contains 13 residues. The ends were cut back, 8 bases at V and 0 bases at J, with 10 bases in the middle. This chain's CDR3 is CASSDSLNTEAFF. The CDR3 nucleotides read TGTGCCAGTTCGGACAGCTTGAACACTGAAGCTTTCTTT.

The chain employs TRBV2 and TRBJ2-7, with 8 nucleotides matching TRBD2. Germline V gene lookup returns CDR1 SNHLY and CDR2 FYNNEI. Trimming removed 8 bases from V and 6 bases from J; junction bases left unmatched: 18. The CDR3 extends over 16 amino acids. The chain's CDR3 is CASRGGGSGRGGEQYF. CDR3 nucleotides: TGTGCCAGCCGTGGCGGGGGGTCCGGACGAGGGGGCGAGCAGTACTTC.

The CDR3 loop is CASSDVGYEQYF. CDR3 bases: TGTGCCAGCAGCGACGTCGGGTACGAGCAGTACTTC. This chain uses TRBV7-9 with TRBJ2-7; D is unresolved. CDR1 and CDR2 (germline): SEHNR, FQNEAQ (reference sequence). This CDR3 is built from 12 residues. V was clipped by 5 bases and J by 4 bases, with 9 bases between them.

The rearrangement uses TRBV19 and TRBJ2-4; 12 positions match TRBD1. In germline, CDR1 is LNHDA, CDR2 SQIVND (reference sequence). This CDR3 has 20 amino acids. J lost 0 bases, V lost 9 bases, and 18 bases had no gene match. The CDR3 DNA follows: TGTGCCAGATCGGGACACCCCGGGACAGGGGGCTTGATAGCCAAAAACATTCAGTACTTC. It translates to CARSGHPGTGGLIAKNIQYF.

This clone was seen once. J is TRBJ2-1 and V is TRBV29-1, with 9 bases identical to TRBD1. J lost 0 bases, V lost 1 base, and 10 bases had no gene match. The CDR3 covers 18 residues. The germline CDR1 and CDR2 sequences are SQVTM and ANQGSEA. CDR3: CSVEARDRVGSSYNEQFF. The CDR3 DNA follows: TGCAGCGTTGAAGCTCGGGACAGGGTCGGGAGCTCCTACAATGAGCAGTTCTTC.

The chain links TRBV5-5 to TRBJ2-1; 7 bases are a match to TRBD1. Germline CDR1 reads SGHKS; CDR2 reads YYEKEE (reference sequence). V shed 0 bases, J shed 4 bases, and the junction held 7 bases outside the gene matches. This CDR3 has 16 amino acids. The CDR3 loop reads CASSLAPRQGYNEQFF. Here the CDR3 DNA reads TGTGCCAGCAGCTTGGCCCCGAGACAGGGTTACAATGAGCAGTTCTTC.

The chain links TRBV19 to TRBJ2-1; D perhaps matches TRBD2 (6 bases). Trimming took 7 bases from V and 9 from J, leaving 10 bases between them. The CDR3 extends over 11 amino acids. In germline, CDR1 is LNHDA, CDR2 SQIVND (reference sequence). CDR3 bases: TGTGCCAGTATATTCGGGGGTGAGCAGTTCTTC. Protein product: CASIFGGEQFF.

The CDR3 reads CASGLVLGLAGLNYEQYF. The DNA for the CDR3 is TGTGCTAGTGGTTTGGTACTGGGACTAGCGGGACTCAACTACGAGCAGTACTTC. The chain employs TRBV12-5 and TRBJ2-7, with 13 bases that match TRBD2. CDR1 LGHNT and CDR2 FRNRAP come from the germline V gene. CDR3 length: 18 residues. Trimming removed 0 bases from V and 3 bases from J; junction bases left unmatched: 8.

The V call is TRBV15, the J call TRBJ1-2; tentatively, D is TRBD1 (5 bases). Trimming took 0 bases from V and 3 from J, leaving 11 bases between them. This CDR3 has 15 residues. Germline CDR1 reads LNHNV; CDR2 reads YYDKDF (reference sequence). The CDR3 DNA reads TGTGCCACCAGCAGAGATCGGCAGGGTGACTATGGCTACACCTTC. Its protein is CATSRDRQGDYGYTF.

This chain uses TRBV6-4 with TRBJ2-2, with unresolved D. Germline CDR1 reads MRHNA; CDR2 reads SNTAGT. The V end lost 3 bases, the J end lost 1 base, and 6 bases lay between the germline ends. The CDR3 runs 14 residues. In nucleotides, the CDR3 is TGTGCCAGCAGTGAGTTTCAGAACACCGGGGAGCTGTTTTTT. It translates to CASSEFQNTGELFF.

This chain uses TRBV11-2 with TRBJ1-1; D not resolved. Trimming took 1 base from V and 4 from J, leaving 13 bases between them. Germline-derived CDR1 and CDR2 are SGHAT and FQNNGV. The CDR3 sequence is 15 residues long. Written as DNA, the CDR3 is TGTGCCAGCAGCTTAGCGATGGGTGAGGGCACTGAAGCTTTCTTT. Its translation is CASSLAMGEGTEAFF. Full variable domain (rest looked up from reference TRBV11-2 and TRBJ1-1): EAGVAQSPRYKIIEKRQSVAFWCNPISGHATLYWYQQILGQGPKLLIQFQNNGVVDDSQLPKDRFSAERLKGVDSTLKIQPAKLEDSAVYLCASSLAMGEGTEAFFGQGTRLTVV.

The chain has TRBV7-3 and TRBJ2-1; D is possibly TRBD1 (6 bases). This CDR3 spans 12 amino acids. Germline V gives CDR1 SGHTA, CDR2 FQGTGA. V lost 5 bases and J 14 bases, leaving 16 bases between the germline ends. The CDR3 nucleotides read TGTGCCAGCAGCCCCTCAGGGGACATAAAGTTCTTC. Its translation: CASSPSGDIKFF.

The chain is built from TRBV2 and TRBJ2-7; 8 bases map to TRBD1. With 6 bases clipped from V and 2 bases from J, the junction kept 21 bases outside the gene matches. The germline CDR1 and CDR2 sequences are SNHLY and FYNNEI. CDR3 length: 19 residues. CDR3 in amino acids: CASSGPQGARSPGTYEQYF. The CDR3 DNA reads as TGTGCCAGCAGCGGACCTCAGGGGGCGAGGTCTCCGGGTACCTACGAGCAGTACTTC.

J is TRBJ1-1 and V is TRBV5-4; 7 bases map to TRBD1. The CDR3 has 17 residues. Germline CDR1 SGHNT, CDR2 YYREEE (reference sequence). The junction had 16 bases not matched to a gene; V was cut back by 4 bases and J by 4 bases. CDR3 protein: CASSPGTVATPRTEAFF. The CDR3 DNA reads TGTGCCAGCAGCCCCGGGACAGTAGCCACCCCCCGCACTGAAGCTTTCTTT.

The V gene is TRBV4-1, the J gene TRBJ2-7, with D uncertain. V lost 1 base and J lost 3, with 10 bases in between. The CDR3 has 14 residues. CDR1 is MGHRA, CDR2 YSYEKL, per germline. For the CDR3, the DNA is TGCGCCAGCAGCCAAGTCGGGTCGAGCTACGAGCAGTACTTC. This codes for CASSQVGSSYEQYF.

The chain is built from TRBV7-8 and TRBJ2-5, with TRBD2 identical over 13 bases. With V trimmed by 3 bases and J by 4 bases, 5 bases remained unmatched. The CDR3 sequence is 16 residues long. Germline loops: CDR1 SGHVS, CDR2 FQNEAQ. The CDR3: CASSLVGLAGLETQYF. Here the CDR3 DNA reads TGTGCCAGCAGCTTGGTGGGACTAGCGGGATTAGAGACCCAGTACTTC.